The TCR beta chain described here comes from a study of blood T cell repertoires in COVID-19. Looking at the study overall: Samples representing acute and convalescent COVID-19 were sourced from the United States, Italy and Spain. Nucleic acid was either cDNA or gDNA, and it came from T cells, B-cell-depleted T cells, or PBMCs.

Per the study methods: Amplified reference gene primers provided the basis for estimating nucleated cell counts. The repertoire was sequenced with immunoSEQ multiplex PCR; TCRdb's copy has only in-frame clones and lacks some. V, J and clone size were drawn from that table, and D and trimming were deduced from the DNA. The sample records about 23,000 clones, about 70% being singletons. The CDR3 length is 11 residues. With 7 bases removed from V and 5 bases from J, the gap between germline ends came to 8 bases. CDR1 and CDR2 (germline): SEHNR, FQNEAQ (reference sequence). Patients at the Seattle site were enrolled during active infection and followed longitudinally.

The receptor comes from a middle-aged man with COVID-19, enrolled during active disease. The genes are TRBV7-9 and TRBJ1-2, with D uncertain. Sequencing input: peripheral blood. The CDR3 reads CASTLSYGYTF. The DNA for the CDR3 is TGTGCCAGCACTTTATCTTATGGCTACACCTTC.